A single sample gave rise to the 28 T cell receptor beta chains below, sequenced in a study of blood T cell repertoires in COVID-19. The table came from immunoSEQ multiplex PCR; TCRdb's copy has only in-frame clones and leaves some out. This table holds some 300,000 clones, approximately 86% found once. The sample taken for sequencing was peripheral blood. The origin of the receptors is a woman in her 70s with COVID-19, enrolled during active disease.

The CDR3 sequence is CATSEPGQFEQFF. CDR3 nucleotides: TGTGCCACCAGTGAACCCGGACAGTTTGAGCAGTTCTTC. V usage is TRBV24-1 and J usage is TRBJ2-1; D perhaps matches TRBD1 (6 bases). Germline CDR1 KGHDR, CDR2 SFDVKD. The CDR3 is 13 residues long. The germline V and J ends were trimmed by 4 bases and 9 bases, with 12 bases remaining between them.

The chain combines TRBV7-9 with TRBJ2-2; D uncertain. The CDR3 has 16 amino acids. V shed 1 base and J shed 0 bases, with 9 bases lying between them. Germline V lookup: CDR1 SEHNR, CDR2 FQNEAQ (reference sequence). The CDR3 protein is CASSLVEQTNTGELFF. In nucleotides, the CDR3 is TGTGCCAGCAGCTTAGTAGAACAGACGAACACCGGGGAGCTGTTTTTT.

The rearrangement uses TRBV11-2 and TRBJ2-5; TRBD2 matches at 9 bases. Germline CDR1 is SGHAT and CDR2 is FQNNGV. CDR3 length equals 16 residues. V gave up 4 bases and J gave up 2 bases; unmatched junction bases: 8. The CDR3 DNA sequence: TGTGCCAGCAGCTGGGGTAGCGGGGGATTTCAAGAGACCCAGTACTTC. Translated: CASSWGSGGFQETQYF. Drawing the rest from reference TRBV11-2 and TRBJ2-5, the complete variable domain is EAGVAQSPRYKIIEKRQSVAFWCNPISGHATLYWYQQILGQGPKLLIQFQNNGVVDDSQLPKDRFSAERLKGVDSTLKIQPAKLEDSAVYLCASSWGSGGFQETQYFGPGTRLLVL.

This sequence joins TRBV30 and TRBJ1-2, with D perhaps matching TRBD1 (5 bases). Germline lookup yields CDR1 GTSNPN and CDR2 SVGIG (reference sequence). CDR3 size: 16 residues. V was clipped by 4 bases and J by 0 bases, with 18 bases between them. This CDR3 is CAWKKGLSPANYGYTF. CDR3 DNA sequence: TGTGCCTGGAAAAAGGGGCTTTCTCCAGCTAACTATGGCTACACCTTC.

The chain recombines TRBV3-1 (or the pseudogene TRBV3-2) with TRBJ1-4; D is unclear. CDR1 is LGHDT, CDR2 YNNKEL, per germline (reference sequence). V was pared by 4 bases and J by 6 bases, with 6 bases between. This CDR3 spans 12 amino acids. The CDR3 DNA reads TGTGCCAGCAGCCTCCGGGATGAAAAACTGTTTTTT. Its translation: CASSLRDEKLFF.

This clone appeared a single time. The V and J genes are TRBV12-3 or TRBV12-4 and TRBJ2-2; D remains ambiguous. This CDR3 spans 13 amino acids. V was clipped by 6 bases and J by 4 bases, with 9 bases between them. The CDR3 loop is CASRLTSTGELFF. CDR3 sequence (DNA): TGTGCCAGCAGACTTACGTCCACCGGGGAGCTGTTTTTT.

The chain carries TRBV19 and TRBJ1-1, with D unclear. V lost 5 bases and J lost 7, with 14 bases in between. This CDR3 has 13 residues. CDR1 is LNHDA and CDR2 is SQIVND in the germline V gene (reference sequence). This CDR3 reads CASSSGRAIEAFF. As DNA, the CDR3 is TGTGCCAGTAGTTCGGGGAGAGCCATTGAAGCTTTCTTT.

The rearrangement uses TRBV19 and TRBJ1-3; D unresolved. The V end lost 6 bases, the J end lost 0 bases, and 15 bases lay between the germline ends. CDR1 and CDR2 (germline): LNHDA, SQIVND (reference sequence). The CDR3 totals 16 residues. The CDR3 sequence is CASRSQEASSGNTIYF. CDR3 coding DNA: TGTGCCAGTAGGAGCCAGGAGGCCTCCTCTGGAAACACCATATATTTT.

The chain carries TRBV30 and TRBJ2-3, with 7 nucleotides matching TRBD2. Looked up from germline, CDR1 is GTSNPN and CDR2 is SVGIG (reference sequence). V shed 3 bases and J 7 bases; nucleotides not matched to a gene: 7. This CDR3 comprises 13 residues. CDR3 DNA: TGTGCCTGGAGCCGTCGGGGGGTCTATACGCAGTATTTT. It codes for CAWSRRGVYTQYF.

This chain connects TRBV5-1 to TRBJ2-5; TRBD1 agrees at 9 bases. Germline CDR1 reads SGHRS; CDR2 reads YFSETQ. Trimming at V came to 2 bases and at J to 2 bases, leaving 4 bases not matched to a gene. This CDR3 has 15 residues. The CDR3 bases are TGCGCCAGCAGCTTATGGGGACAGGGACAAGAGACCCAGTACTTC. Translated: CASSLWGQGQETQYF.

This chain joins TRBV30 and TRBJ1-6; D is possibly TRBD1 (6 bases). Germline CDR1 and CDR2: GTSNPN and SVGIG (reference sequence). The CDR3 totals 13 residues. Trimming took off 7 bases at V and 7 bases at J, with 14 bases between the two ends. Here the CDR3 reads CASDRFTNSPLHF. CDR3 DNA: TGTGCCTCTGACAGGTTTACGAATTCACCCCTCCACTTT.

The chain couples TRBV23-1 to TRBJ1-6; 8 nucleotides agree with TRBD1. TRBV23-1 is known as an ORF, though its function is uncertain. The J segment lost 3 bases and the V segment lost 0 bases, leaving 4 bases of the junction unmatched. This CDR3 contains 17 residues. The CDR3 reads CASSQSGQALYNSPLHF. The CDR3 nucleotides are TGCGCCAGCAGTCAATCGGGACAGGCTCTCTATAATTCACCCCTCCACTTT.

V is TRBV19 and J is TRBJ1-1, with 8 bases fitting TRBD1. Germline V gene lookup returns CDR1 LNHDA and CDR2 SQIVND (reference sequence). V lost 5 bases, J lost 1 base, and 6 bases stayed unmatched. The CDR3 sequence is 15 residues long. For the CDR3, the DNA is TGTGCCAGTAGTCCCCCGGACAGGGCGAACACTGAAGCTTTCTTT. It encodes CASSPPDRANTEAFF.

About this clone itself: Other DNA sequences in this specimen translate into the identical CDR3. The rearrangement links TRBV30 to TRBJ2-7; 9 bases fit TRBD2. Germline V gives CDR1 GTSNPN, CDR2 SVGIG (reference sequence). This CDR3 spans 14 amino acids. J gave up 0 bases and V 2 bases, and 2 bases lay outside the gene matches. The CDR3 is CAWSRGGASYEQYF. CDR3 bases: TGTGCCTGGAGTCGCGGGGGGGCCTCCTACGAGCAGTACTTC. Together with reference TRBV30 and TRBJ2-7, the CDR3 gives the full variable domain: SQTIHQWPATLVQPVGSPLSLECTVEGTSNPNLYWYRQAAGRGLQLLFYSVGIGQISSEVPQNLSASRPQDRQFILSSKKLLLSDSGFYLCAWSRGGASYEQYFGPGTRLTVT.

This clone showed up just once. This CDR3 is CASSFSGVQETQYF. DNA for the CDR3: TGTGCCAGCAGCTTTAGCGGGGTGCAAGAGACCCAGTACTTC. The chain joins TRBV7-2 to TRBJ2-5, with TRBD2 identical over 8 bases. Germline CDR1 and CDR2: SGHTA and FQGNSA. Trimming cost V 3 bases and J 2 bases; bases outside gene matches: 2. CDR3 size: 14 residues.

The V gene is TRBV4-1, the J gene TRBJ2-1; TRBD2 is a possible D gene (5 bases). Germline V gives CDR1 MGHRA, CDR2 YSYEKL. The CDR3 runs 13 residues. Deletions cut 3 bases from V and 12 bases from J, with 15 bases between. The CDR3 loop reads CASSQSSGIPQFF. DNA for the CDR3: TGCGCCAGCAGCCAGAGTTCCGGGATCCCGCAGTTCTTC.

The chain carries TRBV5-1 and TRBJ1-1; 8 bases are a match to TRBD1. Unmatched junction bases numbered 6, after V lost 0 bases and J lost 5 bases. The V gene's germline CDR1 is SGHRS and CDR2 YFSETQ. There are 15 residues in the CDR3. This CDR3 is CASSLEGQGATEAFF. The CDR3 coding sequence is TGCGCCAGCAGCTTGGAGGGGCAGGGGGCTACTGAAGCTTTCTTT.

V gene TRBV28 combines with J gene TRBJ1-6, with TRBD1 matching 8 bases. The CDR3 runs to 15 residues. Germline CDR1 MDHEN, CDR2 SYDVKM. Losses at the gene ends were 5 bases for V and 7 bases for J; bases not matched to a gene: 7. CDR3 bases: TGTGCCAGCAGTCCCCCGGGACAGGTGAATTCACCCCTCCACTTT. It yields the protein CASSPPGQVNSPLHF.

V and J are TRBV28 and TRBJ1-5, with 7 bases that match TRBD1. The V and J ends lost 5 bases and 4 bases, in that order; junction bases with no gene match: 23. The germline V gene has CDR1 MDHEN and CDR2 SYDVKM. This CDR3 has 20 amino acids. The CDR3 loop reads CASSPSFHPTIGTANQPQHF. CDR3 coding DNA: TGTGCCAGCAGTCCTTCCTTCCACCCCACGATTGGGACAGCTAATCAGCCCCAGCATTTT.

The rearrangement links TRBV6-5 to TRBJ1-6; maybe TRBD1 (5 bases). The V and J ends lost 7 bases and 7 bases respectively, with 17 bases between them. The CDR3 sequence is 15 residues long. Germline lookup yields CDR1 MNHEY and CDR2 SVGAGI. This CDR3 is CASTPAKGVNSPLHF. In nucleotides, the CDR3 is TGTGCCAGCACTCCCGCCAAAGGGGTAAATTCACCCCTCCACTTT.

The rearrangement links TRBV7-9 to TRBJ2-3, with TRBD2 identical over 13 bases. Germline CDR1 reads SEHNR; CDR2 reads FQNEAQ (reference sequence). V trimming: 4 bases; J trimming: 4 bases; junction bases outside the gene matches: 11. CDR3 length equals 18 residues. The CDR3 DNA reads as TGTGCCAGCAGCTCCTTTCCCGCTACTAGCGGGGGGGCAGATACGCAGTATTTT. Encoded protein: CASSSFPATSGGADTQYF. The variable domain in full, with the rest retrieved from reference TRBV7-9 and TRBJ2-3, is DTGVSQNPRHKITKRGQNVTFRCDPISEHNRLYWYRQTLGQGPEFLTYFQNEAQLEKSRLLSDRFSAERPKGSFSTLEIQRTEQGDSAMYLCASSSFPATSGGADTQYFGPGTRLTVL.

The chain combines TRBV5-5 with TRBJ2-3; 14 nucleotides agree with TRBD2. The CDR3 totals 19 residues. In germline, CDR1 is SGHKS, CDR2 YYEKEE (reference sequence). Trimming cost V 1 base and J 2 bases; bases outside gene matches: 9. For the CDR3, the DNA is TGTGCCAGCAGCTTGATGGGACTAGCGGGGGCCGGATACACAGATACGCAGTATTTT. The encoded protein is CASSLMGLAGAGYTDTQYF.

J is TRBJ1-1 and V is TRBV12-3 or TRBV12-4; D possibly corresponds to TRBD1 (5 bases). Trimming left V 6 bases short and J 6 bases short, with 14 bases between. CDR3 length: 13 residues. The CDR3: CASSPSGDSEAFF. Written as DNA, the CDR3 is TGTGCCAGCAGCCCGAGTGGGGACTCTGAAGCTTTCTTT.

The chain joins TRBV10-3 to TRBJ2-5; D uncertain. Germline CDR1 and CDR2: ENHRY and SYGVKD. The CDR3 consists of 11 residues. V lost 8 bases to trimming and J lost 1 base, with 5 bases between them. The CDR3 DNA reads TGTGCCATCGGCCCCCAAGAGACCCAGTACTTC. It is translated as CAIGPQETQYF.

The gene calls are TRBV5-4 and TRBJ2-2, with 8 positions matching TRBD1. Germline CDR1 is SGHNT and CDR2 is YYREEE (reference sequence). J lost 1 base, V lost 3 bases, and 5 bases had no gene match. This CDR3 contains 16 residues. The CDR3 protein is CASSSPGTGNTGELFF. The CDR3 DNA reads as TGTGCCAGCAGCTCCCCCGGGACAGGGAACACCGGGGAGCTGTTTTTT.

The gene calls are TRBV7-2 and TRBJ1-6; D unclear. Trimming took 6 bases from V and 8 from J, leaving 14 bases between them. CDR3 size: 14 residues. Germline assignment: CDR1 SGHTA and CDR2 FQGNSA. The CDR3 DNA sequence: TGTGCCAGCAGTTCGGAGGCCACGTATTCACCCCTCCACTTT. Encoded protein: CASSSEATYSPLHF.

The chain is built from TRBV30 and TRBJ1-2; a possible D gene is TRBD1 (6 bases). CDR1 and CDR2 from the germline V gene are GTSNPN and SVGIG (reference sequence). This CDR3 has 13 amino acids. Trimming removed 5 bases at V and 7 bases at J, with 17 bases between. For the CDR3, the DNA is TGTGCCTGGGTCGGGCACCAGGGGCTTGGCTACACCTTC. Its translation is CAWVGHQGLGYTF.

The chain carries TRBV30 and TRBJ1-6, with D possibly being TRBD1 (5 bases). This CDR3 has 13 residues. The germline CDR1 and CDR2 sequences are GTSNPN and SVGIG (reference sequence). Trimming took 6 bases from V and 6 from J, leaving 12 bases between them. CDR3 coding DNA: TGTGCCTGTACCGGGACTTCTAATTCACCCCTCCACTTT. It encodes CACTGTSNSPLHF.